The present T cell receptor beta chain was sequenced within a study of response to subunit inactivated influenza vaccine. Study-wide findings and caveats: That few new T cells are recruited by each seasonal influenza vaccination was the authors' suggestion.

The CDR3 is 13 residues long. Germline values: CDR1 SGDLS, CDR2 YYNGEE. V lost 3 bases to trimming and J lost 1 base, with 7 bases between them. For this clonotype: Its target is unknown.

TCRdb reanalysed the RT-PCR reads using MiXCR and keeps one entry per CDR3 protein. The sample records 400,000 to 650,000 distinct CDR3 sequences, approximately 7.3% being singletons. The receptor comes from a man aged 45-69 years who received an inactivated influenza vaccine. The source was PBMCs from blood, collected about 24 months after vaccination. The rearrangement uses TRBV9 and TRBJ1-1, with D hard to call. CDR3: CASSASENTEAFF. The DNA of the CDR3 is TGTGCCAGCAGCGCTTCAGAGAACACTGAAGCTTTCTTT.